Listed below are T cell receptor beta chains from one sample, sequenced in a study of cytomegalovirus exposure and HLA in healthy donors. Clones were sequenced by immunoSEQ multiplex PCR, and TCRdb holds only the in-frame ones, with some missing. This sample has 150,000 to 200,000 clones, with approximately 83% found just once. What was sequenced was PBMCs. These TCRs come from a woman aged 18-29 years in good health and CMV-seropositive. CDR3s include the opening cysteine and the closing phenylalanine or tryptophan. The D gene is left open where the match is weak. Not every row has a clone size; where given, it reads once, few, many or a size class.

CDR3,DNA,D,size,J,V
CASSLDRGTYNEQFF,TGTGCCAGCAGCCTGGACAGGGGGACCTACAATGAGCAGTTCTTC,TRBD1,NA,TRBJ2-1,TRBV7-2
CASSRGQGSAEAFF,TGCGCCAGCAGCCGGGGACAGGGGAGCGCGGAAGCTTTCTTT,TRBD1,once,TRBJ1-1,TRBV5-1
CASVRGGPYNEQFF,TGTGCCAGCGTCCGCGGGGGTCCCTACAATGAGCAGTTCTTC,TRBD2,NA,TRBJ2-1,TRBV6-5
CATRQGNSPLHF,TGTGCCACCCGACAGGGGAATTCACCCCTCCACTTT,TRBD1,NA,TRBJ1-6,TRBV6-5
CASSQGSNQPQHF,TGTGCCAGCAGTCAGGGGAGCAATCAGCCCCAGCATTTT,NA,few,TRBJ1-5,TRBV6-5
CASSSGQGNNEQFF,TGTGCCAGCAGCTCGGGACAGGGGAACAATGAGCAGTTCTTC,TRBD1,NA,TRBJ2-1,TRBV11-1
CSVRHRLAGAVDTQYF,TGCAGCGTTCGACACAGACTAGCGGGGGCGGTAGATACGCAGTATTTT,TRBD2,NA,TRBJ2-3,TRBV29-1
CASSQLAGGTYEQYF,TGCGCCAGCAGCCAGTTAGCGGGGGGGACATACGAGCAGTACTTC,TRBD2,NA,TRBJ2-7,TRBV4-1
CASSLVPGESLGGGYTF,TGTGCCAGCAGCTTAGTCCCAGGGGAGTCTCTAGGAGGTGGCTACACCTTC,NA,NA,TRBJ1-2,TRBV7-2
CASSSQGTQYF,TGTGCCAGCAGCTCCCAGGGAACGCAGTATTTT,NA,many,TRBJ2-3,TRBV7-2
CASSASSSGGALETQYF,TGTGCCAGCAGCGCTTCTTCTAGCGGGGGGGCCCTGGAGACCCAGTACTTC,TRBD2,NA,TRBJ2-5,TRBV9
CASSFSGDAEAFF,TGTGCCAGCAGTTTTTCAGGGGACGCTGAAGCTTTCTTT,NA,NA,TRBJ1-1,TRBV28
CASSQVSQETQYF,TGTGCCAGCAGCCAAGTTAGCCAAGAGACCCAGTACTTC,NA,once,TRBJ2-5,TRBV4-2
CSASRTEKLFF,TGCAGTGCTAGCCGGACAGAAAAACTGTTTTTT,NA,NA,TRBJ1-4,TRBV20-1
CATSRGLAGVGEQYF,TGTGCCACCAGCAGAGGGCTAGCGGGGGTGGGCGAGCAGTACTTC,TRBD2,NA,TRBJ2-7,TRBV15
CATSREERSIGQYF,TGTGCCACCAGCAGAGAGGAGCGGTCTATAGGGCAGTACTTC,NA,NA,TRBJ2-7,TRBV15
CASSIELAGGPSTDTQYF,TGTGCCAGTAGTATAGAACTAGCGGGGGGCCCTAGCACAGATACGCAGTATTTT,TRBD2,NA,TRBJ2-3,TRBV19
CASSMGWGGLSNQPQHF,TGTGCCAGTAGTATGGGTTGGGGAGGGCTTAGCAATCAGCCCCAGCATTTT,NA,NA,TRBJ1-5,TRBV19
CATSSERVREGEQFF,TGTGCCACCAGCTCCGAGAGGGTCAGGGAGGGTGAGCAGTTCTTC,TRBD2,NA,TRBJ2-1,TRBV15
CASRASSGGALQQYF,TGTGCCAGCAGGGCCTCTAGCGGGGGGGCATTACAGCAGTACTTC,TRBD2,NA,TRBJ2-7,TRBV27
CASSYSMAGAGNTIYF,TGTGCCAGCAGTTACTCGATGGCAGGGGCTGGAAACACCATATATTTT,NA,NA,TRBJ1-3,TRBV6-5
CASSLDPPARTGGVRTEAFF,TGCGCCAGCAGCTTGGATCCCCCTGCTCGGACAGGGGGCGTGAGGACTGAAGCTTTCTTT,TRBD1,NA,TRBJ1-1,TRBV5-1
CASSEGPNSGNTIYF,TGTGCCAGCAGTGAGGGCCCGAATTCTGGAAACACCATATATTTT,NA,NA,TRBJ1-3,TRBV6-1
CASSLVQENTEAFF,TGTGCCAGCAGTTTAGTCCAGGAGAACACTGAAGCTTTCTTT,NA,few,TRBJ1-1,TRBV28
CASSIATMNTEAFF,TGTGCCAGTAGTATCGCAACAATGAACACTGAAGCTTTCTTT,NA,few,TRBJ1-1,TRBV19
CASSLVRGNEQFF,TGCGCCAGCAGCTTGGTCAGGGGAAATGAGCAGTTCTTC,NA,NA,TRBJ2-1,TRBV5-1
CASSSDGQGNQPQHF,TGTGCCAGCAGCTCGGATGGACAGGGCAATCAGCCCCAGCATTTT,TRBD1,few,TRBJ1-5,TRBV5-8
CASSPDTNGYTF,TGCGCCAGCAGCCCGGACACAAATGGCTACACCTTC,NA,NA,TRBJ1-2,TRBV5-1
CAITLLLDTTGTEAFF,TGTGCCATCACCCTACTACTAGACACAACGGGAACTGAAGCTTTCTTT,NA,NA,TRBJ1-1,TRBV10-3
CASLTQGQSNTEAFF,TGTGCCAGCCTTACCCAAGGACAGTCGAACACTGAAGCTTTCTTT,NA,NA,TRBJ1-1,TRBV6-4
CASSPRGGPQETQYF,TGTGCCAGCAGCCCCCGAGGGGGACCACAAGAGACCCAGTACTTC,NA,NA,TRBJ2-5,TRBV7-3
CASSPQGALGELFF,TGTGCCAGCAGCCCACAGGGGGCTTTGGGGGAGCTGTTTTTT,TRBD1,NA,TRBJ2-2,TRBV7-8
CASSPPNPGGNTF,TGTGCCAGCTCACCACCGAATCCGGGAGGAAACACCTTC,NA,NA,TRBJ1-2,TRBV18
CASRPSGGHTLTYNEQFF,TGTGCCAGCAGACCAAGCGGGGGGCACACCTTAACCTACAATGAGCAGTTCTTC,TRBD2,NA,TRBJ2-1,TRBV27
CASTERGPYEQYF,TGTGCCAGCACAGAGCGGGGCCCCTACGAGCAGTACTTC,TRBD2,NA,TRBJ2-7,TRBV2
CASSRNSGSRPDTQYF,TGTGCCAGCAGTCGAAACAGTGGGTCCCGGCCAGATACGCAGTATTTT,NA,NA,TRBJ2-3,TRBV2
CATSRDGGGETQYF,TGTGCCACCAGCAGAGACGGGGGAGGGGAGACCCAGTACTTC,TRBD2,NA,TRBJ2-5,TRBV15
CASSPGQGNEKLFF,TGTGCCAGCAGTCCTGGACAGGGGAATGAAAAACTGTTTTTT,TRBD1,many,TRBJ1-4,TRBV6-1
CASSYLKNMNTEAFF,TGTGCCAGCTCATATCTGAAGAACATGAACACTGAAGCTTTCTTT,NA,NA,TRBJ1-1,TRBV18
CASSARTESSYEQYF,TGTGCCAGCAGCGCCCGGACAGAAAGCTCCTACGAGCAGTACTTC,NA,once,TRBJ2-7,TRBV11-2
CASSWDRAEGNTIYF,TGTGCCAGCAGCTGGGACAGGGCGGAGGGAAACACCATATATTTT,TRBD1,NA,TRBJ1-3,TRBV11-3
CASSFPSSGSPAFF,TGTGCCAGCAGTTTCCCGTCTTCAGGGTCCCCAGCTTTCTTT,NA,NA,TRBJ1-1,TRBV27
CASSVEGRGTEAFF,TGTGCCAGCAGCGTAGAGGGGCGGGGCACTGAAGCTTTCTTT,NA,NA,TRBJ1-1,TRBV9
CASSHIGTATDTQYF,TGCGCCAGCAGCCACATCGGGACAGCTACAGATACGCAGTATTTT,TRBD1,NA,TRBJ2-3,TRBV4-1
CASSLGADRLRNTEAFF,TGCGCCAGCAGCTTGGGGGCAGATCGGTTGCGCAACACTGAAGCTTTCTTT,NA,NA,TRBJ1-1,TRBV5-1
CASRAGNTEAFF,TGTGCCAGCAGGGCGGGGAACACTGAAGCTTTCTTT,NA,NA,TRBJ1-1,TRBV6-6
CASSEWRNTGELFF,TGTGCCAGCAGTGAATGGAGGAACACCGGGGAGCTGTTTTTT,NA,NA,TRBJ2-2,TRBV2
CASSLTGMNNSPLHF,TGTGCCAGCAGTTTGACAGGGATGAATAATTCACCCCTCCACTTT,TRBD1,NA,TRBJ1-6,TRBV7-2